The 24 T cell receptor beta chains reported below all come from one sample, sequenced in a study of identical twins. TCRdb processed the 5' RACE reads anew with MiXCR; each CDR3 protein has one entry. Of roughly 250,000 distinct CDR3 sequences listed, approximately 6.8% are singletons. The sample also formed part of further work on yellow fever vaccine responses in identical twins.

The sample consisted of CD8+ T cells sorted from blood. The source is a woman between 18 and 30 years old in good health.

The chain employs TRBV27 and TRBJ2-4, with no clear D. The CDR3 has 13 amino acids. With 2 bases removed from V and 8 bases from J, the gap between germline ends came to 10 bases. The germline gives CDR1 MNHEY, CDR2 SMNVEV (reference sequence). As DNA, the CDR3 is TGTGCCAGCAGTTTAGATCCCCTAGACATTCAGTACTTC. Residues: CASSLDPLDIQYF.

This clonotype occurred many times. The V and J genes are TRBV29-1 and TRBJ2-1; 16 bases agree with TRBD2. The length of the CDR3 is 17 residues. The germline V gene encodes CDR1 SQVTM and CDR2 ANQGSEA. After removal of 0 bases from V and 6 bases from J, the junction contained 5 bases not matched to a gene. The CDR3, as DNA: TGCAGCGTTGAAGATTGGGGACTAGCGGGAGGGCGCAATGAGCAGTTCTTC. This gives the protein CSVEDWGLAGGRNEQFF.

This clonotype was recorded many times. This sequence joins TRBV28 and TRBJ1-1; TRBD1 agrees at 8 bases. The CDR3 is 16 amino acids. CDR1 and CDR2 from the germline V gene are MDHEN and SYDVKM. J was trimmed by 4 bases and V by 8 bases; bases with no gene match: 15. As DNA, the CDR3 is TGTGCCAGCCGAATACGACAGGGGAGGGTTAGCACTGAAGCTTTCTTT. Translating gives CASRIRQGRVSTEAFF.

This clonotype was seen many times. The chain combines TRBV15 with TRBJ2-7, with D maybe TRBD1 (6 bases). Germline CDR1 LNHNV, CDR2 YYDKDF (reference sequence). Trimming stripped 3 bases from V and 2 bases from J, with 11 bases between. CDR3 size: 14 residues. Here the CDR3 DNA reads TGTGCCACCAGCAGCTCGACAGGTACCTACGAGCAGTACTTC. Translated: CATSSSTGTYEQYF.

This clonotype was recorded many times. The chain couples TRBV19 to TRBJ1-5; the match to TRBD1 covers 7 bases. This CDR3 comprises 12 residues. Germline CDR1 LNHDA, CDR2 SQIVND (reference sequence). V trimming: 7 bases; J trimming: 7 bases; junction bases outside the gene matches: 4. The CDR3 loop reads CASNDRVQPQHF. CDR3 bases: TGTGCCAGTAACGACAGGGTCCAGCCCCAGCATTTT. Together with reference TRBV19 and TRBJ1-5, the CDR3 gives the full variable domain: DGGITQSPKYLFRKEGQNVTLSCEQNLNHDAMYWYRQDPGQGLRLIYYSQIVNDFQKGDIAEGYSVSREKKESFPLTVTSAQKNPTAFYLCASNDRVQPQHFGDGTRLSIL.

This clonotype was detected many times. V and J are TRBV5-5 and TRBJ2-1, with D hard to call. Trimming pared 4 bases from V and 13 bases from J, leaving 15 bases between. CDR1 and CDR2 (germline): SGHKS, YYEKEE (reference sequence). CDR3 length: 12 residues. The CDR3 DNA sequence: TGTGCCAGCAGCCTGCTCGCGATTGAACAGTTCTTC. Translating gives CASSLLAIEQFF.

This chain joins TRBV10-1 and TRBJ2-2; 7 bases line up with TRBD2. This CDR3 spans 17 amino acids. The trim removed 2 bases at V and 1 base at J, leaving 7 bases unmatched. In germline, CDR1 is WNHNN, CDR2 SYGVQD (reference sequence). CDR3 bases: TGCGCCAGCAGTGAGATCGGCGGGGGTATGAACACCGGGGAGCTGTTTTTT. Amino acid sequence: CASSEIGGGMNTGELFF.

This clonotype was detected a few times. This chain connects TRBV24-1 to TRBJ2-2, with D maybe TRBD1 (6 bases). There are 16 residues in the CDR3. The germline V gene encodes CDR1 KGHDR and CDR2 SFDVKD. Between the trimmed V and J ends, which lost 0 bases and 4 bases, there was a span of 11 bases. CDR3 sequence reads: CATSDLWQGTTGELFF. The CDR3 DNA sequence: TGTGCCACCAGTGATTTGTGGCAGGGGACCACCGGGGAGCTGTTTTTT.

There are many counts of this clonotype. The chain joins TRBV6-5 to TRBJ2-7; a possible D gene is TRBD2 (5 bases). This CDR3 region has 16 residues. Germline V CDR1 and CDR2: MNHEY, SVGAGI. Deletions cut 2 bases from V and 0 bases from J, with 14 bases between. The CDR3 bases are TGTGCCAGCAGTTACGGGAGTAGCAACAGCTCCTACGAGCAGTACGTC. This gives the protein CASSYGSSNSSYEQYV.

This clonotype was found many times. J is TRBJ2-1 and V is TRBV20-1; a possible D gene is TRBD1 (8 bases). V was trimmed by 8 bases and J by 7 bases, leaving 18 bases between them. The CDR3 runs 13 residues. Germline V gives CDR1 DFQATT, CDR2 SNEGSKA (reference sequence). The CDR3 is CSSLADRENEQFF. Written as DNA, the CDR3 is TGCAGTTCTCTAGCGGACAGGGAAAATGAGCAGTTCTTC.

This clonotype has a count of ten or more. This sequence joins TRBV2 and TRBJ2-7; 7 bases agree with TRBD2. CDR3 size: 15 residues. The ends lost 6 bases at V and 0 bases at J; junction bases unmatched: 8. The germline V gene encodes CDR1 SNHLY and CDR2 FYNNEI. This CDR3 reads CASSAVGGSSYEQYV. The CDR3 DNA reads TGTGCCAGCAGCGCTGTCGGGGGGAGCTCCTACGAGCAGTACGTC.

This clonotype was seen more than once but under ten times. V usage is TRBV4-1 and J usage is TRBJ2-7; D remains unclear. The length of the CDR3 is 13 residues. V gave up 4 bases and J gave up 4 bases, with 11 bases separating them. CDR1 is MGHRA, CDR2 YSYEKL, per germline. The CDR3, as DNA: TGCGCCAGCAGCCCCGACCCGGCATACGAGCAGTACTTC. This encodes CASSPDPAYEQYF.

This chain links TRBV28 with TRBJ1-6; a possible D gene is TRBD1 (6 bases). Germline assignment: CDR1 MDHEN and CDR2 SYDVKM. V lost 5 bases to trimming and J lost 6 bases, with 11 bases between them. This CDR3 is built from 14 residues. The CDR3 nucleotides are TGTGCCAGCAGTCCCCGGGGGGCTAATTCACCCCTCCACTTT. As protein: CASSPRGANSPLHF.

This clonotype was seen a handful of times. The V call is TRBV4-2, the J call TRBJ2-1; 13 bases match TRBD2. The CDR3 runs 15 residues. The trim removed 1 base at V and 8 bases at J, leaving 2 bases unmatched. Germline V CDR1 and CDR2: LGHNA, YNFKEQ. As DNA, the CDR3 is TGTGCCAGCAGCCAAGTACTAGCGGGGGGGGATGAGCAGTTCTTC. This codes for CASSQVLAGGDEQFF.

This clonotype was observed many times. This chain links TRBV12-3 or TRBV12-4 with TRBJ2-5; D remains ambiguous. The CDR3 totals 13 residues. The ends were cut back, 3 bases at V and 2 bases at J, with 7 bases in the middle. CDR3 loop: CASSFAKQETQYF. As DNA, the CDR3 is TGTGCCAGCAGTTTTGCGAAACAAGAGACCCAGTACTTC.

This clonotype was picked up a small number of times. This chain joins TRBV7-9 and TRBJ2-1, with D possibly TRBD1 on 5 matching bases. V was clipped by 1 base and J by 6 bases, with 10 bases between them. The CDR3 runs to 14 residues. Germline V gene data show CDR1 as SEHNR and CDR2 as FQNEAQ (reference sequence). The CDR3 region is CASSLVVGVNEQFF. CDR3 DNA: TGTGCCAGCAGCTTAGTGGTAGGGGTCAATGAGCAGTTCTTC.

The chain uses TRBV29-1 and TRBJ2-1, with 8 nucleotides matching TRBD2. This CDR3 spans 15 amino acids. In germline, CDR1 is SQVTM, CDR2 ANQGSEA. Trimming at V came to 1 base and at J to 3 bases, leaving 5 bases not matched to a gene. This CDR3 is CSVEGLAGYYNEQFF. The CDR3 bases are TGCAGCGTTGAAGGTCTAGCGGGTTACTACAATGAGCAGTTCTTC.

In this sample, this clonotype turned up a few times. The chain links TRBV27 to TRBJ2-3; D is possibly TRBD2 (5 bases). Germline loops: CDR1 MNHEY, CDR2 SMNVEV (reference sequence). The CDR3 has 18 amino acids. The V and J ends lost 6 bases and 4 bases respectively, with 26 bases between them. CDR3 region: CASSLRARAPIGADTQYF. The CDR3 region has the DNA TGTGCCAGCAGCCTCAGAGCCCGGGCCCCCATCGGGGCAGATACGCAGTATTTT.

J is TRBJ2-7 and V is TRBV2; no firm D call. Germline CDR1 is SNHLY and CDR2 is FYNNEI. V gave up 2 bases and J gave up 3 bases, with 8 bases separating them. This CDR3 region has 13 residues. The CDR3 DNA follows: TGTGCCAGCAGTGAACCAGACCGCTACGAGCAGTACTTC. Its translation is CASSEPDRYEQYF.

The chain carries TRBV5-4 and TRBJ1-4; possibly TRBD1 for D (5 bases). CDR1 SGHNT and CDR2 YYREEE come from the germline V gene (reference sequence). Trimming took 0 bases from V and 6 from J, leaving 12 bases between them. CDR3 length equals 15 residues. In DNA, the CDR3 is TGTGCCAGCAGCTTGGATGGGGTACAGGATGAAAAACTGTTTTTT. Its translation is CASSLDGVQDEKLFF. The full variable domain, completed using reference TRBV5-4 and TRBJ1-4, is ETGVTQSPTHLIKTRGQQVTLRCSSQSGHNTVSWYQQALGQGPQFIFQYYREEENGRGNFPPRFSGLQFPNYSSELNVNALELDDSALYLCASSLDGVQDEKLFFGSGTQLSVL.

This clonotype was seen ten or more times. CDR3 residues: CASSQEGGESYNEQFF. CDR3 nucleotide sequence: TGTGCCAGCAGCCAAGAAGGTGGGGAGTCCTACAATGAGCAGTTCTTC. V is TRBV4-2 and J is TRBJ2-1; D possibly corresponds to TRBD2 (5 bases). Germline CDR1 and CDR2: LGHNA and YNFKEQ. This CDR3 comprises 16 residues. V lost 0 bases to trimming and J lost 1 base, with 10 bases between them.

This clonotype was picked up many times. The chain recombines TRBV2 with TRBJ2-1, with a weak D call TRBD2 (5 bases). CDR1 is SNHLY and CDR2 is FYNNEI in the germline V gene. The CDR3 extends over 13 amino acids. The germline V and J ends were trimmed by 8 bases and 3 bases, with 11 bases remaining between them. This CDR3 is CASVGRDYNEQFF. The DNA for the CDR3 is TGTGCCAGCGTAGGTCGGGACTACAATGAGCAGTTCTTC.

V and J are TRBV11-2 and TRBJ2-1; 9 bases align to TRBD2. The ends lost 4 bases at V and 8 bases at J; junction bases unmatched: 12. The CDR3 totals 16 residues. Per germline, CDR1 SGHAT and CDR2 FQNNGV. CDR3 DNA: TGTGCCAGCAGCTCTTTGCGGGAGGGGTTTAGGGATGAGCAGTTCTTC. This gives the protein CASSSLREGFRDEQFF.

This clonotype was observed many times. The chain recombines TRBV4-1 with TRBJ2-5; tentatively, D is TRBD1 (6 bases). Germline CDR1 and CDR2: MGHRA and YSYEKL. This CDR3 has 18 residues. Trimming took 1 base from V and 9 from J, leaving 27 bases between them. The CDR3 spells CASSQGPLRTERESSQYF. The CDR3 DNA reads TGCGCCAGCAGCCAAGGCCCACTACGGACAGAAAGAGAGAGCTCCCAGTACTTC.